Listed here are 3 T cell receptor beta chains from one sample, sequenced in a study of blood T cells in healthy people across ages. Alongside a J-beta primer mix, a sample-barcoded 5' primer served in a second PCR lasting roughly 7 to 11 cycles. One entry per CDR3 protein results from TCRdb running MiXCR on the 5' RACE reads. Of hundreds of thousands of distinct CDR3 sequences in the sample, approximately 25% were seen once. These data were also reused for a study on T cells of mothers and their children.

The specimen sequenced was blood. The receptors were sampled from a boy aged 5-17 years in good health.

The chain couples TRBV5-1 to TRBJ1-2, with 7 positions matching TRBD1. V shed 4 bases and J 8 bases; nucleotides not matched to a gene: 8. The germline V gene has CDR1 SGHRS and CDR2 YFSETQ. The CDR3 sequence is 13 residues long. DNA of the CDR3: TGCGCCAGCAGCCCGGGACAGATCGACGGCTACACCTTC. Its translation is CASSPGQIDGYTF.

This clonotype was found a few times. The V gene is TRBV7-2, the J gene TRBJ2-5; 9 bases align to TRBD1. The J call could be wrong; TRBJ2-1 is a better fit for the DNA end. From germline, CDR1 is SGHTA and CDR2 FQGNSA. There are 15 residues in the CDR3. The CDR3 bases are TGTGCCAGCAGCAACGGGACAGGGATCTACAATGAGCAGTTCTTC. Amino acids: CASSNGTGIYNEQFF.

J is TRBJ1-3 and V is TRBV29-1; a weak D match, TRBD1 (5 bases). Germline CDR1 and CDR2: SQVTM and ANQGSEA. V was clipped by 4 bases and J by 4 bases, with 17 bases between them. This CDR3 has 15 amino acids. DNA of the CDR3: TGCAGCGTTGTGGTCCGAGGGGCTGACGGAAACACCATATATTTT. Amino acid sequence: CSVVVRGADGNTIYF. The full variable domain, rest sourced from reference TRBV29-1 and TRBJ1-3, is SAVISQKPSRDICQRGTSLTIQCQVDSQVTMMFWYRQQPGQSLTLIATANQGSEATYESGFVIDKFPISRPNLTFSTLTVSNMSPEDSSIYLCSVVVRGADGNTIYFGEGSWLTVV.